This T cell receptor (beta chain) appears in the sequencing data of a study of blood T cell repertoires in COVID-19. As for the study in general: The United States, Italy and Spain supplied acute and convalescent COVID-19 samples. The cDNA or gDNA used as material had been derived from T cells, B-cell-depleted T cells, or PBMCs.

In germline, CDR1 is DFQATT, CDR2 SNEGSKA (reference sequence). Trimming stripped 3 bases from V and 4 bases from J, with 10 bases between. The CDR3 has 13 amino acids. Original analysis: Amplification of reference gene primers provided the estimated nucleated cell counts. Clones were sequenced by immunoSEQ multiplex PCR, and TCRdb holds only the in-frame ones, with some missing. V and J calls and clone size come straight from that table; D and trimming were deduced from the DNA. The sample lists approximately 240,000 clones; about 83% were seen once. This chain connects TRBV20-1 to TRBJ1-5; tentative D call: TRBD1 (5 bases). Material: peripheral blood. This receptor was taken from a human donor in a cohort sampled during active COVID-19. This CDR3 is CSASRGANQPQHF. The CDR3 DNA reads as TGCAGTGCTAGTCGCGGGGCAAATCAGCCCCAGCATTTT.